This T cell receptor (beta chain) derives from a study of blood T cell repertoires in COVID-19. Study-wide context: T cells, B-cell-depleted T cells, or PBMCs supplied cDNA or gDNA.

V was trimmed by 3 bases and J by 3 bases, leaving 8 bases between them. The germline gives CDR1 KGHSH, CDR2 LQKENI. This CDR3 has 13 residues. TCRdb's table, derived via immunoSEQ multiplex PCR, lists solely in-frame clones and lacks some. The data show about 400,000 clones, with around nine tenths seen just once and 0.95% to 1% held by the top ten. Allocation to cohorts depended on clinical history reported by the participants. Sequencing was done on a sample of PBMCs or T cells enriched from blood (not recorded which). The chain employs TRBV18 and TRBJ1-2; D remains ambiguous. The TCR comes from a woman aged 30 to 39 with acute COVID-19. In nucleotides, the CDR3 is TGTGCCAGCTCACCCTCTCCGGACTATGGCTACACCTTC. Protein product: CASSPSPDYGYTF.